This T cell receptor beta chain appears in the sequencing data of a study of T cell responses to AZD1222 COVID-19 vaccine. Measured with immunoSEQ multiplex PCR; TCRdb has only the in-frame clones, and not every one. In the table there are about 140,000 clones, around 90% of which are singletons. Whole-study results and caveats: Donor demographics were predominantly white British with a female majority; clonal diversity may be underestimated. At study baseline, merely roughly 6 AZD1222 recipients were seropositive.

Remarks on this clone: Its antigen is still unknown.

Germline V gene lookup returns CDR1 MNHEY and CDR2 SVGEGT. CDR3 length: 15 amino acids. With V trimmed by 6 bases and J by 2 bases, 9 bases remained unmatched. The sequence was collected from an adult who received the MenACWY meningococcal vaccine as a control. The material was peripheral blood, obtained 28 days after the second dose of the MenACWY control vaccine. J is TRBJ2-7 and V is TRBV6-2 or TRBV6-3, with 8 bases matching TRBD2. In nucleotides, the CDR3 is TGTGCCAGCAGCAGTCTCGGACTAGCCCCCTACGAGCAGTACTTC. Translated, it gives CASSSLGLAPYEQYF.